This TCR beta chain came from a study of CD8+ T cells in alopecia areata. Germline values: CDR1 SEHNR, CDR2 FQNEAQ (reference sequence). The CDR3 loop spans 13 amino acids. V was pared by 5 bases and J by 3 bases, with 11 bases between. Broader study findings: Scalp data also include sequences from resident alphabeta T cells of normal skin.

RNA was isolated and reverse transcribed to cDNA, the sequencing template. TCRdb's table, derived via immunoSEQ multiplex PCR, lists solely in-frame clones and lacks some. This table holds around 190,000 clones, around 50% found once. A note on this clone: The antigen is unknown.

Both CD4+ and CD8+ T cells were separated by sorting PBMCs. This chain joins TRBV7-9 and TRBJ2-7; tentative D call: TRBD1 (6 bases). The TCR sequence derives from a human donor in good health. Sequenced sample: CD8+ T cells sorted from blood. The CDR3 nucleotides are TGTGCCAGCAGCACCAGGACAGTCTACGAGCAGTACTTC. Amino acids: CASSTRTVYEQYF.